This T cell receptor (beta chain) was captured by sequencing in a study of tumor T cells in aggressive B-cell lymphoma. The protocol was immunoSEQ multiplex PCR, while the TCRdb copy is restricted to in-frame clones and leaves out a portion. The sample shows about 9,800 clones, about 82% of them seen only once. The V end was cut by 2 bases, the J end by 0 bases, with 11 bases between. The germline CDR1 and CDR2 sequences are SGDLS and YYNGEE. CDR3 size: 15 residues. The V and J genes are TRBV9 and TRBJ1-1; D remains ambiguous. This TCR derives from an adult with diffuse large B cell lymphoma. The sample taken for sequencing was tumor tissue. The CDR3 region has the DNA TGTGCCAGCAGCGTCGGAGGCTCCATGAACACTGAAGCTTTCTTT. Translated: CASSVGGSMNTEAFF.